This TCR beta chain was captured in a study of blood T cells in healthy people across ages. Study-level findings and limits: PBMCs that were unsorted prevented a conclusive naive versus antigen-experienced comparison. When set beside aged donors, long-lived donors presented more naive CD4+ cells and higher diversity.

PCR was performed a second time for about 7 to 11 cycles using a sample-barcoded 5' primer and a J-beta primer mix. TCRdb used MiXCR to reprocess the 5' RACE reads, holding one entry per CDR3 protein. The sample has approximately 1.5 million distinct CDR3 sequences, 35% to 45% seen once. Per germline, CDR1 DFQATT and CDR2 SNEGSKA (reference sequence). After removal of 3 bases from V and 8 bases from J, the junction contained 9 bases not matched to a gene. The CDR3 contains 14 residues. Concerning this clonotype itself: The antigen is not known.

Sequenced: blood. The source of this sequence is a woman aged 18-29 years in good health. This chain links TRBV20-1 with TRBJ1-2, with 10 bases identical to TRBD1. CDR3 nucleotide sequence: TGCAGTGCTAGGGACAGGGGGATTAGGGGCGGCTACACCTTC. This translates into CSARDRGIRGGYTF.